Included here is one TCR beta chain sequence, with context. Antigen unknown. UMIs and sample barcodes were carried by the TCR alpha and TCR beta cDNA libraries that 5'RACE produced using constant-segment primers. One entry per CDR3 protein, called by TCRdb with MiXCR from the 5' RACE reads. The data contain 210,000 or so distinct CDR3 sequences, approximately 10% of them singletons. Trimming took off 4 bases at V and 3 bases at J, with 10 bases between the two ends. The length of the CDR3 is 13 residues. The germline V gene encodes CDR1 SGHNT and CDR2 YYREEE (reference sequence). This record belongs to a study of T-cell memory formation after mild COVID-19. Findings of the study overall: A subset of responding clones appeared in pre-infection memory, suggesting cross-reactive memory joined. Later expanders leaned CD4+, whereas clones that contracted between day 15 and 85 were balanced CD4/CD8.

The genes are TRBV5-4 and TRBJ1-1; D gene unclear. The sequence came from a man between 18 and 35 years old who had mild COVID-19 (a few samples of this study predate the infection). Cell type and time point are not known. The material sequenced was PBMCs or a T cell subset sorted from them (not recorded which). CDR3 sequence: CASSPTADTEAFF. The DNA of the CDR3 is TGTGCCAGCAGCCCGACGGCCGACACTGAAGCTTTCTTT.